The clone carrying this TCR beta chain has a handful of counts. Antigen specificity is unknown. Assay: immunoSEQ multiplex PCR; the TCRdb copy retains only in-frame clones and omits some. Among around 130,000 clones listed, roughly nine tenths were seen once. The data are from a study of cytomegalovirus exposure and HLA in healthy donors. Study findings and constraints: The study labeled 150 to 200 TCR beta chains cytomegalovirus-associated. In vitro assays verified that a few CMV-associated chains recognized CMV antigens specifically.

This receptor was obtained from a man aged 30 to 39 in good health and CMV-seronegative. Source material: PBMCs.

The CDR3 coding sequence is TGTGCCAGCAGCTTCTCGGGCGGACACAATCCCTACGAGCAGTACTTC. Translating gives CASSFSGGHNPYEQYF. The chain joins TRBV7-2 to TRBJ2-7; TRBD1 is a possible D gene (5 bases). The CDR3 is 16 amino acids. The V and J ends lost 3 bases and 2 bases respectively, with 17 bases between them. Germline V gene data show CDR1 as SGHTA and CDR2 as FQGNSA.